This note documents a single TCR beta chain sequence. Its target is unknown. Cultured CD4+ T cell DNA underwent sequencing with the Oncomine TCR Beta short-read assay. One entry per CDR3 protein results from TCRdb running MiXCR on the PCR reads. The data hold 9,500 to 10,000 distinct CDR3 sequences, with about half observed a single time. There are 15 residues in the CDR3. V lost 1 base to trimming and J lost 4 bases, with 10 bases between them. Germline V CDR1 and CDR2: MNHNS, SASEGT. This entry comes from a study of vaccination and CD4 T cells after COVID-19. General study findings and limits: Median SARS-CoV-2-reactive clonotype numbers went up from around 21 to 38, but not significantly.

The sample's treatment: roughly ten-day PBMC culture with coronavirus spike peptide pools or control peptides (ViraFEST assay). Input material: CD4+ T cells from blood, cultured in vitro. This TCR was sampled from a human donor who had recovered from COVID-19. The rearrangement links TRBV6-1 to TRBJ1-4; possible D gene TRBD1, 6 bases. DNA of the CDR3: TGTGCCAGCAGTGAAGGTCCAGGGGTTAATGAAAAACTGTTTTTT. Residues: CASSEGPGVNEKLFF.